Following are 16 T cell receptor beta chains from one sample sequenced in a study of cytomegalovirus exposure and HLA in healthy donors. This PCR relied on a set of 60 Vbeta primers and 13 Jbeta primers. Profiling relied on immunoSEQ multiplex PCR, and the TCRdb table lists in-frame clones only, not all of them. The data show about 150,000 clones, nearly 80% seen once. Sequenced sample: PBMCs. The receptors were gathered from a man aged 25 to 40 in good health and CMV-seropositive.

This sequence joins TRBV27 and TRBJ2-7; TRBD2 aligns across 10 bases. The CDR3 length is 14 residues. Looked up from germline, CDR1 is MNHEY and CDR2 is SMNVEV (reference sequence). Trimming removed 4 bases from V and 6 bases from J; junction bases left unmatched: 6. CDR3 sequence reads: CASSSGLAPREQYF. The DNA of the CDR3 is TGTGCCAGCAGTTCGGGACTAGCGCCACGCGAGCAGTACTTC.

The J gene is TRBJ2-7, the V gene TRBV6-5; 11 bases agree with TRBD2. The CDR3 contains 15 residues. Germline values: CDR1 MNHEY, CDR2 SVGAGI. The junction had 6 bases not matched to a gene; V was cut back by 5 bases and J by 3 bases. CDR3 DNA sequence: TGTGCCAGCAGTCAATCAACTAGCGGGAGCTACGAGCAGTACTTC. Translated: CASSQSTSGSYEQYF.

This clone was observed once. Here the CDR3 reads CASSLGPLYEQYF. CDR3 DNA sequence: TGCGCCAGCAGCTTGGGGCCCCTCTACGAGCAGTACTTC. The rearrangement joins TRBV5-1 to TRBJ2-7; D unclear. Trimming cost V 0 bases and J 3 bases, with 7 bases left between them. From germline, CDR1 is SGHRS and CDR2 YFSETQ. CDR3 size: 13 residues. Looking up the rest from reference TRBV5-1 and TRBJ2-7 gives the full variable domain: KAGVTQTPRYLIKTRGQQVTLSCSPISGHRSVSWYQQTPGQGLQFLFEYFSETQRNKGNFPGRFSGRQFSNSRSEMNVSTLELGDSALYLCASSLGPLYEQYFGPGTRLTVT.

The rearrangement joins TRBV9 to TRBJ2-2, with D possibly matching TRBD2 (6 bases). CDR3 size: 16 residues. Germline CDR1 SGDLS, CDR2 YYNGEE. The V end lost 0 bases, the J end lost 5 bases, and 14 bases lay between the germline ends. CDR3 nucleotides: TGTGCCAGCAGCGTAGCCCCGGGGGTGGGTACCGGGGAGCTGTTTTTT. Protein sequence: CASSVAPGVGTGELFF.

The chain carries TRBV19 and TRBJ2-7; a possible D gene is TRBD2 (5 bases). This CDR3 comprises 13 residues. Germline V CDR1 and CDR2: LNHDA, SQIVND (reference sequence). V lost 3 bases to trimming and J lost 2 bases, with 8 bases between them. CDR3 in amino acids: CASSIGVPYEQYF. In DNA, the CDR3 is TGTGCCAGTAGTATCGGGGTCCCCTACGAGCAGTACTTC.

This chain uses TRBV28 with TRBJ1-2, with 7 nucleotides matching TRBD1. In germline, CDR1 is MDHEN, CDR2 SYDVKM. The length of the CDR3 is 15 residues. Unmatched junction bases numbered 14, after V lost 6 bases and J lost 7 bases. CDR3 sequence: CASSYGSGGAGGYTF. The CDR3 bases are TGTGCCAGCAGCTACGGGTCAGGGGGAGCGGGTGGCTACACCTTC.

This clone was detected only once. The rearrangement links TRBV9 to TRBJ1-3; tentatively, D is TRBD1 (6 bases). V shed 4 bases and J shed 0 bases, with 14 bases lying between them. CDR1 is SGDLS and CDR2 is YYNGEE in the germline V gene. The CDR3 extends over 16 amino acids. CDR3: CASSPDSQISGNTIYF. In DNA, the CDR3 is TGTGCCAGCAGCCCGGACAGCCAGATCTCTGGAAACACCATATATTTT.

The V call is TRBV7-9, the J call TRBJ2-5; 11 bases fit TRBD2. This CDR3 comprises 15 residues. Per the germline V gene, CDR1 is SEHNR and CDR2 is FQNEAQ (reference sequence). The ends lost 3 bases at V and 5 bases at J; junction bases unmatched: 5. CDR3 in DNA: TGTGCCAGCAGCTTCACTAGCGGGAGAGGGGAGACCCAGTACTTC. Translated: CASSFTSGRGETQYF.

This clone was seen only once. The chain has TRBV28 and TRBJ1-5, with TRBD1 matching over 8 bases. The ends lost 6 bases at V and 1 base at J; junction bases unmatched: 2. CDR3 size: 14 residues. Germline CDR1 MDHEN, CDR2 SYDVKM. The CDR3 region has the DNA TGTGCCAGCAGGACAGGGGCGAGCAATCAGCCCCAGCATTTT. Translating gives CASRTGASNQPQHF.

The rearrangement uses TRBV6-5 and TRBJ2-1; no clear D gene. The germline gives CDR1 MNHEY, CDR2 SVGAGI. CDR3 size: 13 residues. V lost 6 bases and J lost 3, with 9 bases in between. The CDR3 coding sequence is TGTGCCAGCAGGTCCGAGGTCTACAATGAGCAGTTCTTC. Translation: CASRSEVYNEQFF.

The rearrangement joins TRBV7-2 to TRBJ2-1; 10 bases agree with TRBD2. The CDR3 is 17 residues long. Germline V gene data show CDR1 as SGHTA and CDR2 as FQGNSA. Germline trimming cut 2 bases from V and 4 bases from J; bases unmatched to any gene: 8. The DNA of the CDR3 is TGTGCCAGCAGCTTAAGAGGACTAGCGGCAAGATACAATGAGCAGTTCTTC. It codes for CASSLRGLAARYNEQFF.

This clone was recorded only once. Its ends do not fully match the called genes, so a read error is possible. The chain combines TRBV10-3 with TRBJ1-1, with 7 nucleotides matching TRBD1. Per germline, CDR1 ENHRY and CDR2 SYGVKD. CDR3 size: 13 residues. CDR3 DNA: TGCGCCATCAGGGCCGACAGGGTCGCTGAAGCTTTCTTT. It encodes CAIRADRVAEAFF.

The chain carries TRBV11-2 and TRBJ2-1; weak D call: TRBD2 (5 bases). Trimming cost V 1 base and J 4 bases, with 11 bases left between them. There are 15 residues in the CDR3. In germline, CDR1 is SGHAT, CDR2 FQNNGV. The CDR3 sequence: CASSLGAGLYNEQFF. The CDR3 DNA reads TGTGCCAGCAGCTTAGGGGCGGGTCTGTACAATGAGCAGTTCTTC. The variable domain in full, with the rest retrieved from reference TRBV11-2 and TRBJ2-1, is EAGVAQSPRYKIIEKRQSVAFWCNPISGHATLYWYQQILGQGPKLLIQFQNNGVVDDSQLPKDRFSAERLKGVDSTLKIQPAKLEDSAVYLCASSLGAGLYNEQFFGPGTRLTVL.

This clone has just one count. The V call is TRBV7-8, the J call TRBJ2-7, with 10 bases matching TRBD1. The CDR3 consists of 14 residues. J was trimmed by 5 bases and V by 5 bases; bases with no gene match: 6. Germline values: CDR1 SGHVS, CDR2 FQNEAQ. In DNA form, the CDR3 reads TGTGCCAGCAGCATAAGACAGGGGGCGAACGAGCAGTACTTC. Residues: CASSIRQGANEQYF.

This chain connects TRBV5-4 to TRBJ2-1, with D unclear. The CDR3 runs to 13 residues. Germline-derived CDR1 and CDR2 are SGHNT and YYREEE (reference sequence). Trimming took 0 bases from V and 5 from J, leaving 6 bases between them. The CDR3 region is CASSLVNNNEQFF. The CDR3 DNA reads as TGTGCCAGCAGCTTGGTAAATAACAATGAGCAGTTCTTC.

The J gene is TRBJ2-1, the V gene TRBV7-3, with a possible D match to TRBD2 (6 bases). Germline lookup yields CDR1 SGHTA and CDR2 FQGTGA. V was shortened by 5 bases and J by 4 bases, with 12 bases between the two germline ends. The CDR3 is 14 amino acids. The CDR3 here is CASSPGLKYNEQFF. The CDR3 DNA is TGTGCCAGCAGCCCCGGACTAAAATACAATGAGCAGTTCTTC.